This T cell receptor (beta chain) was identified during a study of Graves' ophthalmopathy and Graves' hyperthyroidism. Using RNA transcripts, the TCR beta CDR3 regions were amplified. The first round was an RT-PCR with HTBI primers, and the second round was a multiplex PCR. TCRdb recomputed calls from the multiplex PCR reads with MiXCR, one row per CDR3 protein. This sample carries roughly 220,000 distinct CDR3 sequences, around 45% of them seen once, and the ten largest clones take around half. What supplied the PBMCs was roughly 11 ml of fresh peripheral blood. Germline-derived CDR1 and CDR2 are SQVTM and ANQGSEA. V lost 2 bases to trimming and J lost 4 bases, with 17 bases between them. This CDR3 region has 15 residues.

Sequencing was done on a sample of peripheral blood. The clonotype was recovered from an adult man with Graves' ophthalmopathy. The rearrangement uses TRBV29-1 and TRBJ1-2; D gene ambiguous. For the CDR3, the DNA is TGCAGCGTTGAAAGAGCGGGAGGAGGAGCCTATGGCTACACCTTC. It is translated as CSVERAGGGAYGYTF. The full variable domain, its missing parts supplied by reference TRBV29-1 and TRBJ1-2, is SAVISQKPSRDICQRGTSLTIQCQVDSQVTMMFWYRQQPGQSLTLIATANQGSEATYESGFVIDKFPISRPNLTFSTLTVSNMSPEDSSIYLCSVERAGGGAYGYTFGSGTRLTVV.